This TCR beta chain was documented in a study of cytomegalovirus exposure and HLA in healthy donors. Study observations and caveats: Most observed TCR sequences were rare, whereas some public TCRs were detected in many donors.

Notes on this clone: Its matching antigen is unknown.

The primer mix had 60 Vbeta and 13 Jbeta primers. Produced via immunoSEQ multiplex PCR; TCRdb's table is partial and in-frame only. The data show about 170,000 clones, 80% to 90% seen once. The CDR3 has 14 amino acids. Germline CDR1 is SNHLY and CDR2 is FYNNEI. The ends were cut back, 7 bases at V and 3 bases at J, with 16 bases in the middle. The receptor comes from a woman between 18 and 29 years old in good health and CMV-seronegative. Input material: PBMCs. V usage is TRBV2 and J usage is TRBJ2-7; tentatively, D is TRBD1 (5 bases). The CDR3: CASTTQGAYYEQYF. CDR3 sequence (DNA): TGTGCCAGCACGACCCAAGGGGCTTACTACGAGCAGTACTTC.